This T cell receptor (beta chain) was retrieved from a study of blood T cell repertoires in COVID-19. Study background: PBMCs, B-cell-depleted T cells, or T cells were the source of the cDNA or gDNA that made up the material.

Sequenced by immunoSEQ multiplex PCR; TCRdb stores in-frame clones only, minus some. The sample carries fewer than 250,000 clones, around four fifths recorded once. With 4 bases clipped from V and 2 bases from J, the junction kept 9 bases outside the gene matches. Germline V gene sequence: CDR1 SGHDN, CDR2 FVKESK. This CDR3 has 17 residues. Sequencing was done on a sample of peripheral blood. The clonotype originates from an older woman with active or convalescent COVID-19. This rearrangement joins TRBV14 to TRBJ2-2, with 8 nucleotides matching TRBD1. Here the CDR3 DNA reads TGTGCCAGCAGCCGCACTCTTGGACAGGGAAACACCGGGGAGCTGTTTTTT. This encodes CASSRTLGQGNTGELFF.